Shown below are 31 T cell receptor beta chains from a single sample sequenced in a study of shared clonotypes between healthy human individuals. It was CD45RO-negative cells, positively selected for CCR7, that made up naive CD8 cells, with terminally differentiated effector memory CD45RA+ cells excluded. The method was immunoSEQ multiplex PCR; TCRdb's version includes in-frame clones alone and lacks a portion of them. The sample carries around 1.9 million clones, about 92% recorded once. The sample consisted of naive CD8+ T cells from PBMCs. All receptors come from a man younger than 35 in good health. Some clones in this sample may be carry-over from other donors' samples.

This sequence joins TRBV29-1 and TRBJ2-7; D possibly corresponds to TRBD2 (6 bases). This CDR3 region has 15 residues. Germline loops: CDR1 SQVTM, CDR2 ANQGSEA. Trimming stripped 2 bases from V and 0 bases from J, with 14 bases between. Here the CDR3 DNA reads TGCAGCGTTGAATGGTCTAGCGCCAACTCCTACGAGCAGTACTTC. Encoded protein: CSVEWSSANSYEQYF.

The chain carries TRBV6-5 and TRBJ2-3; D remains ambiguous. Germline V lookup: CDR1 MNHEY, CDR2 SVGAGI. CDR3 length: 13 residues. V lost 2 bases to trimming and J lost 4 bases, with 7 bases between them. Written as DNA, the CDR3 is TGTGCCAGCAGTTACAGGGCGGCAGATACGCAGTATTTT. Protein sequence: CASSYRAADTQYF.

A word on this clone: This specimen includes other DNA sequences encoding the same CDR3. V is TRBV9 and J is TRBJ1-5; D unresolved. Germline-derived CDR1 and CDR2 are SGDLS and YYNGEE. The CDR3 covers 14 residues. With 2 bases removed from V and 0 bases from J, the gap between germline ends came to 6 bases. The CDR3, as DNA: TGTGCCAGCAGCGTTAGAGATAGCAATCAGCCCCAGCATTTT. It is translated as CASSVRDSNQPQHF.

The chain has TRBV27 and TRBJ2-7; D is uncertain. This CDR3 is 13 amino acids long. Germline V lookup: CDR1 MNHEY, CDR2 SMNVEV (reference sequence). V lost 5 bases and J 1 base, leaving 9 bases between the germline ends. Here the CDR3 DNA reads TGTGCCAGCAGTACCCCGGAGTCCTACGAGCAGTACTTC. Amino acid sequence: CASSTPESYEQYF.

The chain joins TRBV27 to TRBJ2-5, with a possible D match to TRBD1 (6 bases). Trimming shortened V by 0 bases and J by 5 bases, and 16 bases separated the two germline ends. CDR1 and CDR2 (germline): MNHEY, SMNVEV (reference sequence). The CDR3 has 16 residues. This CDR3 is CASSLSKGHLRETQYF. CDR3 nucleotide sequence: TGTGCCAGCAGTTTATCGAAGGGACACCTCCGGGAGACCCAGTACTTC.

This clone was seen more than once but under ten times. The genes are TRBV6-5 and TRBJ1-5; D call uncertain. Trimming stripped 6 bases from V and 0 bases from J, with 6 bases between. Germline V CDR1 and CDR2: MNHEY, SVGAGI. The CDR3 is made up of 13 amino acids. CDR3 region: CASRLHSNQPQHF. CDR3 bases: TGTGCCAGCAGGTTACATAGCAATCAGCCCCAGCATTTT.

This chain uses TRBV5-6 with TRBJ1-2; D is perhaps TRBD1 (6 bases). Germline V gives CDR1 SGHDT, CDR2 YYEEEE. The V end lost 4 bases, the J end lost 2 bases, and 18 bases lay between the germline ends. The CDR3 runs 16 residues. DNA of the CDR3: TGTGCCAGCAGCCCGGAGGGGACACCTTTCAACTATGGCTACACCTTC. It is translated as CASSPEGTPFNYGYTF.

A remark on this clone: Other nucleotide sequences in the sample specify the same CDR3. The chain couples TRBV29-1 to TRBJ2-7; 11 nucleotides line up with TRBD2. The CDR3 consists of 13 residues. The germline CDR1 and CDR2 sequences are SQVTM and ANQGSEA. The V gene end was trimmed by 6 bases and the J gene end by 0 bases; junction bases not matched to a gene: 1. CDR3 sequence reads: CSVTSGNSYEQYF. CDR3 bases: TGCAGCGTGACTAGCGGGAACTCCTACGAGCAGTACTTC.

V and J are TRBV10-2 and TRBJ2-7; a possible D gene is TRBD1 (5 bases). The CDR3 has 13 amino acids. Germline V gene sequence: CDR1 WSHSY, CDR2 SAAADI. V lost 2 bases and J lost 3, with 8 bases in between. The CDR3, as DNA: TGCGCCAGCAGTGAGGCAAGGGGCTACGAGCAGTACTTC. This codes for CASSEARGYEQYF.

The rearrangement links TRBV27 to TRBJ2-7; TRBD2 might be the D (5 bases). Germline-derived CDR1 and CDR2 are MNHEY and SMNVEV (reference sequence). With 7 bases removed from V and 0 bases from J, the gap between germline ends came to 10 bases. This CDR3 contains 13 residues. In nucleotides, the CDR3 is TGTGCCAGCACCACGGGAAGCTCCTACGAGCAGTACTTC. Protein sequence: CASTTGSSYEQYF.

This clone appeared once. This rearrangement joins TRBV13 to TRBJ2-7; TRBD2 agrees at 14 bases. J was trimmed by 4 bases and V by 5 bases; bases with no gene match: 7. Germline assignment: CDR1 PRHDT and CDR2 FYEKMQ (reference sequence). CDR3 length equals 16 residues. CDR3 sequence (DNA): TGTGCCAGCAGCCTACTAGGGACTAGCGGGGGATACGAGCAGTACTTC. Its translation is CASSLLGTSGGYEQYF.

This chain connects TRBV7-9 to TRBJ2-1; the D call may be TRBD1 or TRBD2 (5 bases each). V lost 2 bases to trimming and J lost 9 bases, with 17 bases between them. Germline assignment: CDR1 SEHNR and CDR2 FQNEAQ (reference sequence). There are 15 residues in the CDR3. CDR3: CASSLRGGYAGEQFF. CDR3 DNA: TGTGCCAGCAGCTTAAGGGGCGGGTACGCAGGTGAGCAGTTCTTC. Full variable domain (outside the CDR3, taken from reference TRBV7-9 and TRBJ2-1): DTGVSQNPRHKITKRGQNVTFRCDPISEHNRLYWYRQTLGQGPEFLTYFQNEAQLEKSRLLSDRFSAERPKGSFSTLEIQRTEQGDSAMYLCASSLRGGYAGEQFFGPGTRLTVL.

This chain connects TRBV5-1 to TRBJ2-7, with TRBD1 as a possible D gene (6 bases). With 2 bases removed from V and 0 bases from J, the gap between germline ends came to 9 bases. CDR3 length equals 14 residues. From germline, CDR1 is SGHRS and CDR2 YFSETQ. CDR3 DNA: TGCGCCAGCAGCTTCCCAGGGGACTCCTACGAGCAGTACTTC. It specifies CASSFPGDSYEQYF.

This clone was counted once. The CDR3: CASTGGGEMYYGYTF. The DNA for the CDR3 is TGTGCCAGCACCGGAGGAGGGGAGATGTACTATGGCTACACCTTC. This chain links TRBV28 with TRBJ1-2; TRBD1 might be the D (5 bases). Germline V gives CDR1 MDHEN, CDR2 SYDVKM. Trimming removed 7 bases from V and 3 bases from J, with 18 bases in between. The CDR3 length is 15 residues.

J is TRBJ1-6 and V is TRBV6-6; 7 bases agree with TRBD1. The V segment lost 6 bases and the J segment 7 bases; nucleotides outside the gene matches: 9. The CDR3 is made up of 15 amino acids. The germline V gene encodes CDR1 MNHNY and CDR2 SVGAGI (reference sequence). The CDR3 nucleotides read TGTGCCAGCAGCTTACTCCAGGGGGGGAATTCACCCCTCCACTTT. It codes for CASSLLQGGNSPLHF.

The CDR3 coding sequence is TGTGCCTGGAGTAGAGGGACAGGGGATGGCTACACCTTC. Translating it yields CAWSRGTGDGYTF. The rearrangement uses TRBV30 and TRBJ1-2; 10 bases agree with TRBD1. This CDR3 region has 13 residues. V shed 2 bases, J shed 6 bases, and the junction held 3 bases outside the gene matches. Germline V gene data show CDR1 as GTSNPN and CDR2 as SVGIG (reference sequence).

Comment on this clone: At one boundary the junction diverges from the germline segment, which might be a read error. This sequence joins TRBV7-9 and TRBJ2-1; 12 bases match TRBD2. Germline V gene lookup returns CDR1 SEHNR and CDR2 FQNEAQ (reference sequence). This CDR3 contains 12 residues. The CDR3 spells CASSLGLAGKIF. DNA for the CDR3: TGTGCCAGCAGCCTTGGACTAGCGGGAAAGATCTTC. Supplemented by reference TRBV7-9 and TRBJ2-1, the full variable domain reads DTGVSQNPRHKITKRGQNVTFRCDPISEHNRLYWYRQTLGQGPEFLTYFQNEAQLEKSRLLSDRFSAERPKGSFSTLEIQRTEQGDSAMYLCASSLGLAGKIFGPGTRLTVL.

Worth noting for this clone: Other nucleotide sequences from this sample produce the same CDR3. The rearrangement links TRBV9 to TRBJ2-7; D not certain. Germline V lookup: CDR1 SGDLS, CDR2 YYNGEE. The V gene lost 0 bases and the J gene lost 7 bases, with 8 bases spanning the gap. The CDR3 sequence is 12 residues long. CDR3 sequence (DNA): TGTGCCAGCAGCGTAGGTCTGGGAGAGCAGTACTTC. Amino acids: CASSVGLGEQYF.

The chain has TRBV6-1 and TRBJ2-2; D is possibly TRBD1 (5 bases). This CDR3 has 14 amino acids. Trimming took 7 bases from V and 5 from J, leaving 14 bases between them. Germline CDR1 and CDR2: MNHNS and SASEGT. DNA of the CDR3: TGTGCCAGCACGAAACCCAGGGAAACCGGGGAGCTGTTTTTT. It yields the protein CASTKPRETGELFF.

This sequence joins TRBV30 and TRBJ1-2; weak D call: TRBD1 (5 bases). The germline CDR1 and CDR2 sequences are GTSNPN and SVGIG (reference sequence). Trimming removed 0 bases from V and 4 bases from J, with 18 bases in between. CDR3 size: 16 residues. The CDR3 DNA reads TGTGCCTGGAGTGTGTTCGGGACCCTGGGCTTCTATGGCTACACCTTC. This encodes CAWSVFGTLGFYGYTF.

The genes are TRBV19 and TRBJ1-1, with 10 bases identical to TRBD1. Germline V gene data show CDR1 as LNHDA and CDR2 as SQIVND (reference sequence). V was clipped by 5 bases and J by 5 bases; unmatched bases: 8. The CDR3 spans 15 residues. The CDR3 spells CASSPSGTGETEAFF. CDR3 nucleotides: TGTGCCAGTAGTCCCTCGGGGACAGGGGAGACTGAAGCTTTCTTT. The whole variable domain, filled in from reference TRBV19 and TRBJ1-1, reads DGGITQSPKYLFRKEGQNVTLSCEQNLNHDAMYWYRQDPGQGLRLIYYSQIVNDFQKGDIAEGYSVSREKKESFPLTVTSAQKNPTAFYLCASSPSGTGETEAFFGQGTRLTVV.

This clone was seen more than once but under ten times. The V and J genes are TRBV10-1 and TRBJ1-1; the D is unclear. From germline, CDR1 is WNHNN and CDR2 SYGVQD (reference sequence). V shed 5 bases and J shed 6 bases, with 13 bases lying between them. The CDR3 loop spans 13 amino acids. The CDR3 bases are TGCGCCAGCAGTCCCACCCTTGGTCCTGAAGCTTTCTTT. This encodes CASSPTLGPEAFF.

V gene TRBV5-1 combines with J gene TRBJ2-1; 9 bases match TRBD1. Germline CDR1 is SGHRS and CDR2 is YFSETQ. The junction had 7 bases not matched to a gene; V was cut back by 4 bases and J by 5 bases. This CDR3 is 15 amino acids long. CDR3 coding DNA: TGCGCCAGCAGCCCCCTCGGGACAGGGCACAATGAGCAGTTCTTC. Translated: CASSPLGTGHNEQFF.

The rearrangement joins TRBV7-9 to TRBJ2-4; either TRBD1 or TRBD2 may fit D (7 bases each). The CDR3 runs to 13 residues. V was clipped by 7 bases and J by 7 bases, with 14 bases between them. Germline V gene data show CDR1 as SEHNR and CDR2 as FQNEAQ (reference sequence). CDR3 DNA sequence: TGTGCCAGCACCCCAGGGGGGGTTAACATTCAGTACTTC. Translating gives CASTPGGVNIQYF.

In the case of this clone: Other DNA sequences in the same sample also yield this CDR3. V gene TRBV9 combines with J gene TRBJ2-1; D remains ambiguous. CDR3 size: 13 residues. CDR1 SGDLS and CDR2 YYNGEE come from the germline V gene. V was clipped by 0 bases and J by 6 bases, with 7 bases between them. The DNA for the CDR3 is TGTGCCAGCAGCGTAGCGCGAGGCAATGAGCAGTTCTTC. The encoded protein is CASSVARGNEQFF.

The chain combines TRBV7-9 with TRBJ2-5; D not certain. The germline V and J ends were trimmed by 5 bases and 7 bases, with 17 bases remaining between them. CDR3 size: 14 residues. CDR1 and CDR2 (germline): SEHNR, FQNEAQ (reference sequence). The CDR3 loop reads CASSPTPLDATQYF. DNA of the CDR3: TGTGCCAGCAGCCCAACCCCCCTTGATGCGACCCAGTACTTC. The variable domain in full, completed from reference TRBV7-9 and TRBJ2-5, reads DTGVSQNPRHKITKRGQNVTFRCDPISEHNRLYWYRQTLGQGPEFLTYFQNEAQLEKSRLLSDRFSAERPKGSFSTLEIQRTEQGDSAMYLCASSPTPLDATQYFGPGTRLLVL.

In its sample, this clone was seen once. Since a much larger clone is just one base distant, this may be a read error. The chain uses TRBV7-3 and TRBJ1-1; D gene unclear. Trimming took off 6 bases at V and 4 bases at J, with 6 bases between the two ends. CDR3 length: 11 residues. CDR1 is SGHTA and CDR2 is FQGTGA in the germline V gene. For the CDR3, the DNA is TGTGCCAGCAGTTCGGGCACTGAAGCTTTCTTT. This translates into CASSSGTEAFF.

V and J are TRBV27 and TRBJ2-1, with D perhaps TRBD1 or TRBD2 (5 bases each). The CDR3 has 15 amino acids. Between the trimmed V and J ends, which lost 3 bases and 9 bases, there was a span of 18 bases. In germline, CDR1 is MNHEY, CDR2 SMNVEV (reference sequence). The CDR3 region has the DNA TGTGCCAGCAGTTTCGGCGCAGGGAGCGGTGGTGAGCAGTTCTTC. It yields the protein CASSFGAGSGGEQFF.

The chain joins TRBV7-9 to TRBJ1-6, with unresolved D. The germline gives CDR1 SEHNR, CDR2 FQNEAQ (reference sequence). Trimming cost V 5 bases and J 7 bases, with 15 bases left between them. CDR3 length equals 15 residues. The CDR3 nucleotides are TGTGCCAGCAGCCCCGACTGGGGTGCGAATTCACCCCTCCACTTT. This codes for CASSPDWGANSPLHF.

The V call is TRBV15, the J call TRBJ1-4, with 7 nucleotides matching TRBD1. This CDR3 is built from 19 residues. Unmatched junction bases numbered 14, after V lost 0 bases and J lost 4 bases. Germline loops: CDR1 LNHNV, CDR2 YYDKDF (reference sequence). The DNA of the CDR3 is TGTGCCACCAGCAGAGATACCCTACGACAGGGAGAGTTTAATGAAAAACTGTTTTTT. It specifies CATSRDTLRQGEFNEKLFF.

V is TRBV19 and J is TRBJ2-3; D may be TRBD1 (5 bases). This CDR3 contains 13 residues. V was shortened by 7 bases and J by 6 bases, with 14 bases between the two germline ends. Per germline, CDR1 LNHDA and CDR2 SQIVND (reference sequence). CDR3 nucleotide sequence: TGTGCCAGTACCCAGGATGGGGCGGATACGCAGTATTTT. The encoded protein is CASTQDGADTQYF. Full variable domain (missing parts from reference TRBV19 and TRBJ2-3): DGGITQSPKYLFRKEGQNVTLSCEQNLNHDAMYWYRQDPGQGLRLIYYSQIVNDFQKGDIAEGYSVSREKKESFPLTVTSAQKNPTAFYLCASTQDGADTQYFGPGTRLTVL.